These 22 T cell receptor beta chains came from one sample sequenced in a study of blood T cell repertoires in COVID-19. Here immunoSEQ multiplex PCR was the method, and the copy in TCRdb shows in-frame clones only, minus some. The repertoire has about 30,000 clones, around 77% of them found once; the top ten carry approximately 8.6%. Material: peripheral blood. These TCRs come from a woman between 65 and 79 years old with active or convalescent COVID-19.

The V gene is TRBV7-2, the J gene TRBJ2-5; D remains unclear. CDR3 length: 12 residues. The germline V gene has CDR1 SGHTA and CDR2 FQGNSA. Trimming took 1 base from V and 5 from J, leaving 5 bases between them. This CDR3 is CASSLDSETQYF. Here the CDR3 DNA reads TGTGCCAGCAGCTTAGATTCGGAGACCCAGTACTTC.

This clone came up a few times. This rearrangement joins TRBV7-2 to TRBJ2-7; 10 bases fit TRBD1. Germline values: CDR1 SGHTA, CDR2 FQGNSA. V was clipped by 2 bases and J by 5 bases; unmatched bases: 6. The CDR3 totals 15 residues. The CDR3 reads CASSLRRTGGNEQYF. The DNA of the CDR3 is TGTGCCAGCAGCTTACGGCGGACAGGGGGGAACGAGCAGTACTTC.

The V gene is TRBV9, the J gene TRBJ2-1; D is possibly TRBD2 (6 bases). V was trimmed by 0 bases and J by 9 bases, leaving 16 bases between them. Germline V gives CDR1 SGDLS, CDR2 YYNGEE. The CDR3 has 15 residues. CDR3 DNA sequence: TGTGCCAGCAGCGTAGATGGGTTGAGGGGAGGTGAGCAGTTCTTC. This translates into CASSVDGLRGGEQFF. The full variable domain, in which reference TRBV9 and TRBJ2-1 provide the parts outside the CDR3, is DSGVTQTPKHLITATGQRVTLRCSPRSGDLSVYWYQQSLDQGLQFLIQYYNGEERAKGNILERFSAQQFPDLHSELNLSSLELGDSALYFCASSVDGLRGGEQFFGPGTRLTVL.

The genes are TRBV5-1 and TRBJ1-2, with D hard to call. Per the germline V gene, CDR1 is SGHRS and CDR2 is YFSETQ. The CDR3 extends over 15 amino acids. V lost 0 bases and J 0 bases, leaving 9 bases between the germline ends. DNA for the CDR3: TGCGCCAGCAGCTTGGGCTGGGGAGCTAACTATGGCTACACCTTC. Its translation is CASSLGWGANYGYTF.

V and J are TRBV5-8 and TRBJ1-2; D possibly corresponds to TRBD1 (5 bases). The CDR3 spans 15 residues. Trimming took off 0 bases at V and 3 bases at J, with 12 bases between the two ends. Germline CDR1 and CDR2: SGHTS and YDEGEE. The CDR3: CASSLAPGTDYGYTF. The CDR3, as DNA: TGTGCCAGCAGCTTGGCCCCTGGGACTGACTATGGCTACACCTTC. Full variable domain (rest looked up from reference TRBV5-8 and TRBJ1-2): EAGVTQSPTHLIKTRGQQATLRCSPISGHTSVYWYQQALGLGLQFLLWYDEGEERNRGNFPPRFSGRQFPNYSSELNVNALELEDSALYLCASSLAPGTDYGYTFGSGTRLTVV.

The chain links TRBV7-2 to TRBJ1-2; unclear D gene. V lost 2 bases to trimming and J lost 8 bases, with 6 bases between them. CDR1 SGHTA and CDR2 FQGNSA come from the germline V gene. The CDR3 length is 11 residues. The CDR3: CASSLSKGYTF. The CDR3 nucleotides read TGTGCCAGCAGCTTAAGCAAAGGCTACACCTTC.

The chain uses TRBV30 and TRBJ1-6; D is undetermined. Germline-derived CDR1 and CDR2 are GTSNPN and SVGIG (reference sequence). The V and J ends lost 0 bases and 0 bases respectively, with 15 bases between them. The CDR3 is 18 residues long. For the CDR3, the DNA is TGTGCCTGGAGTGTACTACGTCGGGGAGGCTCCTATAATTCACCCCTCCACTTT. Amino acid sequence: CAWSVLRRGGSYNSPLHF. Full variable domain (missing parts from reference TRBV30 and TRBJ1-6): SQTIHQWPATLVQPVGSPLSLECTVEGTSNPNLYWYRQAAGRGLQLLFYSVGIGQISSEVPQNLSASRPQDRQFILSSKKLLLSDSGFYLCAWSVLRRGGSYNSPLHFGNGTRLTVT.

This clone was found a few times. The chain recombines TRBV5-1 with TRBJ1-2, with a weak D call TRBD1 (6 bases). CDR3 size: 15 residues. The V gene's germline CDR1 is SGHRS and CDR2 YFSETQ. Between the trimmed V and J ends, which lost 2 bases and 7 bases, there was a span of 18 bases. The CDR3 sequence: CASSFGGQGLSGYTF. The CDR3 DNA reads TGCGCCAGCAGCTTTGGTGGGCAGGGGTTGAGTGGCTACACCTTC.

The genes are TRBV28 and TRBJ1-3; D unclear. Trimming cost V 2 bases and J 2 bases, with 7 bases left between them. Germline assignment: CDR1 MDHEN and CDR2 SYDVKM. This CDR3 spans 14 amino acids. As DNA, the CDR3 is TGTGCCAGCAGTTTAAGAGGGACTGGAAACACCATATATTTT. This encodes CASSLRGTGNTIYF.

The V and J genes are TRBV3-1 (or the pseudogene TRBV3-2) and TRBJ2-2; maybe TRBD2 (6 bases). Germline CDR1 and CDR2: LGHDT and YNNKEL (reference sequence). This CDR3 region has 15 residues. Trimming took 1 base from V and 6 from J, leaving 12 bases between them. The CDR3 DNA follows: TGTGCCAGCAGCCAAGTAGGAGGGGAGGCCGGGGAGCTGTTTTTT. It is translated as CASSQVGGEAGELFF.

The CDR3 here is CASSKREGWNEQFF. CDR3 coding DNA: TGTGCCAGTAGTAAGAGGGAGGGTTGGAATGAGCAGTTCTTC. The chain uses TRBV19 and TRBJ2-1; TRBD2 agrees at 7 bases. This CDR3 region has 14 residues. Looked up from germline, CDR1 is LNHDA and CDR2 is SQIVND (reference sequence). The trim removed 4 bases at V and 7 bases at J, leaving 7 bases unmatched.

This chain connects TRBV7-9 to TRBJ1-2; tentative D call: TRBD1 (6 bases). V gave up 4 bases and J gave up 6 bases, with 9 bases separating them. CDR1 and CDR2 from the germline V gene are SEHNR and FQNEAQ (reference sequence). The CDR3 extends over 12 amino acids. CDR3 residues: CASSSRTDGYTF. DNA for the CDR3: TGTGCCAGCAGCTCCCGGACAGATGGCTACACCTTC. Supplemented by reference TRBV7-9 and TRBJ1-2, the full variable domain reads DTGVSQNPRHKITKRGQNVTFRCDPISEHNRLYWYRQTLGQGPEFLTYFQNEAQLEKSRLLSDRFSAERPKGSFSTLEIQRTEQGDSAMYLCASSSRTDGYTFGSGTRLTVV.

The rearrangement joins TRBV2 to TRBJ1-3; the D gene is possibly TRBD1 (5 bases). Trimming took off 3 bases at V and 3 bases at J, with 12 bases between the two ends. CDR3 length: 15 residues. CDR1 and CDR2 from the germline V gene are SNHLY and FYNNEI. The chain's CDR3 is CASSDGGGGGNTIYF. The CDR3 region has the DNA TGTGCCAGCAGTGACGGGGGGGGAGGTGGAAACACCATATATTTT.

CDR3 protein: CASGQSTSGAKNIQYF. The CDR3 DNA is TGTGCTAGTGGCCAAAGTACCTCCGGGGCCAAAAACATTCAGTACTTC. The chain has TRBV12-5 and TRBJ2-4, with D unresolved. Trimming cost V 6 bases and J 1 base, with 16 bases left between them. Per germline, CDR1 LGHNT and CDR2 FRNRAP. The CDR3 sequence is 16 residues long.

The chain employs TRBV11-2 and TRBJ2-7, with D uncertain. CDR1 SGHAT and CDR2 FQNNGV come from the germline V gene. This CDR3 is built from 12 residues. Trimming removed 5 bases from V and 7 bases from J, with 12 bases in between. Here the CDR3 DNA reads TGTGCCAGCAGCCCCAGAGGTCGGGAGCAGTACTTC. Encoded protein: CASSPRGREQYF.

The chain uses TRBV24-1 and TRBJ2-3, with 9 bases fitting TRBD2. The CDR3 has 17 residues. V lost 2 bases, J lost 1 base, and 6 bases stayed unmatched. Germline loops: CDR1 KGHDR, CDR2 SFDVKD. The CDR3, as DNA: TGTGCCACCAGTGATTCCCGGACTAGCGCTCGCACAGATACGCAGTATTTT. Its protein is CATSDSRTSARTDTQYF.

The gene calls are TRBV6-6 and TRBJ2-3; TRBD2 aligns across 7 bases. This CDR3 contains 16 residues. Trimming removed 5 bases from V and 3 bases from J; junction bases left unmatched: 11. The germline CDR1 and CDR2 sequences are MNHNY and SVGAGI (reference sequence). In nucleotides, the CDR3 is TGTGCCAGCAGTACAACTAGCGCCCGACGGACAGATACGCAGTATTTT. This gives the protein CASSTTSARRTDTQYF.

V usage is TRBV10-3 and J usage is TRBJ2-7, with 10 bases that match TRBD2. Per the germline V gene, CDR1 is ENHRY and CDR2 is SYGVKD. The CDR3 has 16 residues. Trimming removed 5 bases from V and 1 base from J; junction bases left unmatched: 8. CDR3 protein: CAISRALAGASYEQYF. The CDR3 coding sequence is TGTGCCATCAGTCGGGCTCTAGCGGGAGCGTCCTACGAGCAGTACTTC.

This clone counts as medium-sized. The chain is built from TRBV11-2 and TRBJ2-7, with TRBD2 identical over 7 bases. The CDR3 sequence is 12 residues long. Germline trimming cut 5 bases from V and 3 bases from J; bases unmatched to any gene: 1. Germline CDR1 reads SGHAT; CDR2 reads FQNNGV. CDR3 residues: CASSGRGYEQYF. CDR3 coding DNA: TGTGCCAGCAGCGGGAGGGGCTACGAGCAGTACTTC.

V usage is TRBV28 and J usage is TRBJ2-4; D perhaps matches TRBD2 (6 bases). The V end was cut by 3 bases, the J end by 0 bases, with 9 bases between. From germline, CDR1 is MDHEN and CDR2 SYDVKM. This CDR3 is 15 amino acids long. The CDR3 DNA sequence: TGTGCCAGCAGTTTGTCGGGAGTAGCCAAAAACATTCAGTACTTC. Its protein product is CASSLSGVAKNIQYF.

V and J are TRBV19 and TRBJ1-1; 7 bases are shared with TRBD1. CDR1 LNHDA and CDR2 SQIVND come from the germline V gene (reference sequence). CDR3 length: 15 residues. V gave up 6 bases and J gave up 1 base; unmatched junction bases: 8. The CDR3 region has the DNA TGTGCCAGTAGCGCGGAGGACAGGTGGAACACTGAAGCTTTCTTT. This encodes CASSAEDRWNTEAFF.

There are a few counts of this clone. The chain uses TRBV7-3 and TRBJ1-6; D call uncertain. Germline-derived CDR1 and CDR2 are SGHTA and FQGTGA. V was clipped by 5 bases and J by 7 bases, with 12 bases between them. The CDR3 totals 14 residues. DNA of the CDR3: TGTGCCAGCAGCACCCGAGGCGGCAATTCACCCCTCCACTTT. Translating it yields CASSTRGGNSPLHF.